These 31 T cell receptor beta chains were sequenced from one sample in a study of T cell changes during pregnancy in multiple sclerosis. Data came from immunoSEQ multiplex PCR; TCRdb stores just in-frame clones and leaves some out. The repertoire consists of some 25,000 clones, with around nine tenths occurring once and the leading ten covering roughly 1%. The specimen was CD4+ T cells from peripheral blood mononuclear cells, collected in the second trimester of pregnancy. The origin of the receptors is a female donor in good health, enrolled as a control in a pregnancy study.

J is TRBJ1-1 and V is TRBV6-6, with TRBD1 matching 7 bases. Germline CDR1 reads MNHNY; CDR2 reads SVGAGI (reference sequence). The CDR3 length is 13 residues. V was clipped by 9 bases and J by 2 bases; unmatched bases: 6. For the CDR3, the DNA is TGTGCCAGTTCGGGACAGCCAAACACTGAAGCTTTCTTT. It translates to CASSGQPNTEAFF.

CDR3 protein: CASSSGGAAYEQYF. In DNA, the CDR3 is TGCGCCAGCAGCTCTGGGGGGGCAGCCTACGAGCAGTACTTC. This rearrangement joins TRBV5-1 to TRBJ2-7; D may be TRBD2 (7 bases). CDR1 and CDR2 from the germline V gene are SGHRS and YFSETQ. Deletions cut 3 bases from V and 2 bases from J, with 12 bases between. The CDR3 extends over 14 amino acids.

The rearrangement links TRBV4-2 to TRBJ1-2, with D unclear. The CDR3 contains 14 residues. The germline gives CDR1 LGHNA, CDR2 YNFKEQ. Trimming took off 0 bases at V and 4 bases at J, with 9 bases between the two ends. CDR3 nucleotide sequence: TGTGCCAGCAGCCAAGATGGGCCGGCCTATGGCTACACCTTC. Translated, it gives CASSQDGPAYGYTF.

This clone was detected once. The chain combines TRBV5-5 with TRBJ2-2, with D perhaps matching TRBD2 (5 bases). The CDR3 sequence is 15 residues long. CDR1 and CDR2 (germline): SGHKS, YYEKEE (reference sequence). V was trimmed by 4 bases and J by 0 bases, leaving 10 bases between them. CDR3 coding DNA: TGTGCCAGCAGCCGGGATGCCGCGAACACCGGGGAGCTGTTTTTT. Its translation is CASSRDAANTGELFF.

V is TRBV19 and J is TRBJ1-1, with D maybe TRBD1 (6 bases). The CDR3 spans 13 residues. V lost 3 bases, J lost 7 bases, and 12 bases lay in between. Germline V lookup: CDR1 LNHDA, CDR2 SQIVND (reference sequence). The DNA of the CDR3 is TGTGCCAGTAGTATTTACAGGGAATATGAAGCTTTCTTT. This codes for CASSIYREYEAFF.

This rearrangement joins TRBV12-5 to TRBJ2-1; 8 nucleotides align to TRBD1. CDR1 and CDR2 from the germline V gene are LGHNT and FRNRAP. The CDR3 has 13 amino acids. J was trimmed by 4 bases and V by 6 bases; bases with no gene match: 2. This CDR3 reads CASGRTGYNEQFF. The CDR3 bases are TGTGCTAGTGGCAGGACAGGGTACAATGAGCAGTTCTTC.

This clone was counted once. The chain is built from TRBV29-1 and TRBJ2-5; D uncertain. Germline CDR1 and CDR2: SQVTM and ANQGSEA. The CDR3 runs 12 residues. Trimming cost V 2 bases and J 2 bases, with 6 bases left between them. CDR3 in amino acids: CSVEFLQETQYF. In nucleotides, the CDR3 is TGCAGCGTTGAATTTTTACAAGAGACCCAGTACTTC.

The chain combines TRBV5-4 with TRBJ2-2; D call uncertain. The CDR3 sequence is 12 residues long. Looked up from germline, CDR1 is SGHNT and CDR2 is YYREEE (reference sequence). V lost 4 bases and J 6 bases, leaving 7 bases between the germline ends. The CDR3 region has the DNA TGTGCCAGCAGCGGAGTTGCCGGGGAGCTGTTTTTT. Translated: CASSGVAGELFF. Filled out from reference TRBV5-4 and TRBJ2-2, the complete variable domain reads ETGVTQSPTHLIKTRGQQVTLRCSSQSGHNTVSWYQQALGQGPQFIFQYYREEENGRGNFPPRFSGLQFPNYSSELNVNALELDDSALYLCASSGVAGELFFGEGSRLTVL.

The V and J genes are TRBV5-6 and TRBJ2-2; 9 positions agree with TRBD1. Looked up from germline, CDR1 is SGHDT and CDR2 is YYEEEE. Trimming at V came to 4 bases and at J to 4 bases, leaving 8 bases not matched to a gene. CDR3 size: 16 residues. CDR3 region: CASSPPGQGPTGELFF. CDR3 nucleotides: TGTGCCAGCAGCCCGCCGGGACAGGGCCCCACCGGGGAGCTGTTTTTT.

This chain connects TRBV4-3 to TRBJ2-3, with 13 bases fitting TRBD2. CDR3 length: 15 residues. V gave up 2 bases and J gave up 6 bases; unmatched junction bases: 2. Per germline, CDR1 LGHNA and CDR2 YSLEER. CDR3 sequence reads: CASSQTSGGADTQYF. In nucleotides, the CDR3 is TGCGCCAGCAGCCAAACTAGCGGGGGGGCCGATACGCAGTATTTT.

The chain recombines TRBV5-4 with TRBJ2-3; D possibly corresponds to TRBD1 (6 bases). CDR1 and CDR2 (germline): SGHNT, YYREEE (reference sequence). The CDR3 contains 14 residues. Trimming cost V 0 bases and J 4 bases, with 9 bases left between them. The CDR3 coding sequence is TGTGCCAGCAGCTTGGAGGGGGTGTCAGATACGCAGTATTTT. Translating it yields CASSLEGVSDTQYF.

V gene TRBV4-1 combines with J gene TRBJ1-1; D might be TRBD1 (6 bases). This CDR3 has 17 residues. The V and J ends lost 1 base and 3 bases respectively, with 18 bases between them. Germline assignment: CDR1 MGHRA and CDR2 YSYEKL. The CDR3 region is CASSQVQLGAGYTEAFF. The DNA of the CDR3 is TGCGCCAGCAGCCAAGTCCAACTGGGGGCTGGGTACACTGAAGCTTTCTTT.

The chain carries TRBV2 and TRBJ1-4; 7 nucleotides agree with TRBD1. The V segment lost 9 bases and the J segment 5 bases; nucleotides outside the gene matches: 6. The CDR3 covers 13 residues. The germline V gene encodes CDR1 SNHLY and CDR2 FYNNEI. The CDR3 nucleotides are TGTGCCAGTACCAGGGGGGTGAATGAAAAACTGTTTTTT. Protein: CASTRGVNEKLFF. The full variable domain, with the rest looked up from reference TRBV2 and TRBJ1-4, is EPEVTQTPSHQVTQMGQEVILRCVPISNHLYFYWYRQILGQKVEFLVSFYNNEISEKSEIFDDQFSVERPDGSNFTLKIRSTKLEDSAMYFCASTRGVNEKLFFGSGTQLSVL.

Here the CDR3 DNA reads TGTGCCATCAGTCCGACTAGCGGGAACCATGAGCAGTTCTTC. Residues: CAISPTSGNHEQFF. V is TRBV10-3 and J is TRBJ2-1, with 11 bases lining up with TRBD2. Trimming took 5 bases from V and 8 from J; bases not matched to a gene: 5. The CDR3 consists of 14 residues. Germline V gene lookup returns CDR1 ENHRY and CDR2 SYGVKD.

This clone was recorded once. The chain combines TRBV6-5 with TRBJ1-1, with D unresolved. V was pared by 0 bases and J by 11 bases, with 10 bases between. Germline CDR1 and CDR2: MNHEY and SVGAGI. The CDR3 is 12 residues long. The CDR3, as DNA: TGTGCCAGCAGTTACTCTGGCGGTGGGGCTTTCTTT. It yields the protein CASSYSGGGAFF.

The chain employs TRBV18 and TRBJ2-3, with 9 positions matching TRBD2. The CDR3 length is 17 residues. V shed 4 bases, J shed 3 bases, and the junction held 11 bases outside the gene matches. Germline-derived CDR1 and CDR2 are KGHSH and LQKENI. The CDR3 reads CASSRSGGQTGTDTQYF. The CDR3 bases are TGTGCCAGCTCACGTAGCGGGGGACAAACGGGGACAGATACGCAGTATTTT.

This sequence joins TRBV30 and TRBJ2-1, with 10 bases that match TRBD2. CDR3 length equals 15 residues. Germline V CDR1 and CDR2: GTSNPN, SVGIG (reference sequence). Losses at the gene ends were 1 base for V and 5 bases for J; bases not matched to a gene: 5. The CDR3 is CAWSAAGGPHNEQFF. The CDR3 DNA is TGTGCCTGGAGTGCAGCGGGAGGGCCCCACAATGAGCAGTTCTTC.

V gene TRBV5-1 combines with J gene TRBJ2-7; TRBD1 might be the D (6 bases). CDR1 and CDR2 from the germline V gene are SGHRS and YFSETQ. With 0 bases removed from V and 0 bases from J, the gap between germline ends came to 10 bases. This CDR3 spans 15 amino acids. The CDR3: CASSLVDSISYEQYF. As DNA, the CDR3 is TGCGCCAGCAGCTTGGTGGACAGTATCTCCTACGAGCAGTACTTC.

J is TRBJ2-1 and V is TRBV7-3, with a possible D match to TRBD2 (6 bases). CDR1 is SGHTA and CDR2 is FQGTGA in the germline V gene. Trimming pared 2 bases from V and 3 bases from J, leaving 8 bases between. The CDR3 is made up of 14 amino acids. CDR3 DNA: TGTGCCAGCAGCTTAGCGGGGAACTACAATGAGCAGTTCTTC. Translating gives CASSLAGNYNEQFF.

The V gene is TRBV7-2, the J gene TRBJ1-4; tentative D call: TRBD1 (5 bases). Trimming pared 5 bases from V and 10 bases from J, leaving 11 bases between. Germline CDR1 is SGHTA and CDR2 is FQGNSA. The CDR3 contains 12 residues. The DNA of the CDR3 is TGTGCCAGCAGCCTAGGGAGGGGAAAACTGTTTTTT. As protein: CASSLGRGKLFF.

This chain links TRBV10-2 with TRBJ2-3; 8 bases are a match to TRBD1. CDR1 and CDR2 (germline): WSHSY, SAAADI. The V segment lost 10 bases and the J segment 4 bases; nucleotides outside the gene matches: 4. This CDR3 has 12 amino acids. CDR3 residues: CAIRGQADTQYF. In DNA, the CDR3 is TGCGCCATCAGGGGGCAGGCAGATACGCAGTATTTT.

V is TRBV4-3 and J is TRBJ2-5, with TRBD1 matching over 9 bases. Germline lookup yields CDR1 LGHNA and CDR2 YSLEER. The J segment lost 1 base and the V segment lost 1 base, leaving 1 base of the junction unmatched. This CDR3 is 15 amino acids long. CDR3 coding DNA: TGCGCCAGCAGCCAAGGGACAGGGGCCCAAGAGACCCAGTACTTC. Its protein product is CASSQGTGAQETQYF.

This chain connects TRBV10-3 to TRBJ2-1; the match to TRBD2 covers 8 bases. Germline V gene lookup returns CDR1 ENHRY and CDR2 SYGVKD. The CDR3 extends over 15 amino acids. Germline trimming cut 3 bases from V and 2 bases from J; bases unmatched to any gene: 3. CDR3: CAISEPAGAYNEQFF. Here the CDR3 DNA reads TGTGCCATCAGTGAACCAGCGGGGGCCTACAATGAGCAGTTCTTC.

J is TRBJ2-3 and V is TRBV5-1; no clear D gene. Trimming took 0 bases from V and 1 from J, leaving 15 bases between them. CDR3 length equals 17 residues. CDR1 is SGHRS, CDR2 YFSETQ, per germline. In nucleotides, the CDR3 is TGCGCCAGCAGCTTGGAACCCCTTGCGATCGGCACAGATACGCAGTATTTT. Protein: CASSLEPLAIGTDTQYF.

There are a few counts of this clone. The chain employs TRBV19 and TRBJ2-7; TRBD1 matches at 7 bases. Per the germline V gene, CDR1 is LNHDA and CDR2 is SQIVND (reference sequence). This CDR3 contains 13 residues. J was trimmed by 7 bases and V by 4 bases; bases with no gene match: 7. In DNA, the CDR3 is TGTGCCAGTAGTACCACACCGGACAGGGAGCAGTACTTC. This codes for CASSTTPDREQYF. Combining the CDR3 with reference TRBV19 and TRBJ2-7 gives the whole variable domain DGGITQSPKYLFRKEGQNVTLSCEQNLNHDAMYWYRQDPGQGLRLIYYSQIVNDFQKGDIAEGYSVSREKKESFPLTVTSAQKNPTAFYLCASSTTPDREQYFGPGTRLTVT.

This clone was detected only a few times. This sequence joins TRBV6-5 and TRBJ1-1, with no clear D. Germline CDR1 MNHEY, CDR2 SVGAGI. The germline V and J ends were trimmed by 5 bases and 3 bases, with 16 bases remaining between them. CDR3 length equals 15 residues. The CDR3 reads CASSHVVGRHTEAFF. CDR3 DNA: TGTGCCAGCAGTCACGTGGTAGGGAGGCACACTGAAGCTTTCTTT.

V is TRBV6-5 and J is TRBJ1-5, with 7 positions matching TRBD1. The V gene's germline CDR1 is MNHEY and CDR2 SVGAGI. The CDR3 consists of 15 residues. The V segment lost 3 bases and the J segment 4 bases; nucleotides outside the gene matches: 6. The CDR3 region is CASSYTAGGNQPQHF. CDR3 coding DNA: TGTGCCAGCAGTTATACAGCAGGGGGAAATCAGCCCCAGCATTTT.

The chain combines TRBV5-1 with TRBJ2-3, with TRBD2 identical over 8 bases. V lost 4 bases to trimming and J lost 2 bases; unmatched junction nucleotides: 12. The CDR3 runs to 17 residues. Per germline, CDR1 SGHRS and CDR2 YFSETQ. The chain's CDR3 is CASSPSRGAGNTDTQYF. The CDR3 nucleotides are TGCGCCAGCAGCCCGTCGCGGGGGGCGGGGAACACAGATACGCAGTATTTT.

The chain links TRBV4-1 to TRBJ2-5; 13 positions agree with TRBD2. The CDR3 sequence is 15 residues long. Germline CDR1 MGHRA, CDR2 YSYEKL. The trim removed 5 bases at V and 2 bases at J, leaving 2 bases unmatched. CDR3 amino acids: CASSKGLAGQETQYF. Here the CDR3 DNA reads TGCGCCAGCAGCAAGGGACTAGCGGGGCAAGAGACCCAGTACTTC.

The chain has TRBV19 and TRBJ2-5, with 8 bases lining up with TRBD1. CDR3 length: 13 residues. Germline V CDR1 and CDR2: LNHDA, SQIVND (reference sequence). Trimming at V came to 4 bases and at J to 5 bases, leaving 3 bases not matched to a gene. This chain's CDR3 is CASSKNRGETQYF. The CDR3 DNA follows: TGTGCCAGTAGTAAAAACAGGGGGGAGACCCAGTACTTC.

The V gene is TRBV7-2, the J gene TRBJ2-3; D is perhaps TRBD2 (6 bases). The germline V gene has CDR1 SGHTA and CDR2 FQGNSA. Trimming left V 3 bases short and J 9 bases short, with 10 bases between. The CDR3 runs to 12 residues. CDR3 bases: TGTGCCAGCAGCTTGAACGCGGGGACGCAGTATTTT. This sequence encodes CASSLNAGTQYF. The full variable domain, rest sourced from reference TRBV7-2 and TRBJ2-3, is GAGVSQSPSNKVTEKGKDVELRCDPISGHTALYWYRQSLGQGLEFLIYFQGNSAPDKSGLPSDRFSAERTGGSVSTLTIQRTQQEDSAVYLCASSLNAGTQYFGPGTRLTVL.